The 9 T cell receptor beta chains given below trace back to one sample, sequenced in a study of shared clonotypes between healthy human individuals. TCRdb's copy holds only in-frame clones and misses some; the assay was immunoSEQ multiplex PCR. The sample lists about 600,000 clones, just under 97% seen once, with around 0.11% in the top ten. Cells designated naive CD8 were CD45RO-negative and were positively selected for CCR7, with terminally differentiated effector memory CD45RA+ cells excluded. Sequencing was done on a sample of naive CD8+ T cells sorted from blood. The source is a woman in her twenties or thirties in good health.

This chain links TRBV5-4 with TRBJ1-2; possibly TRBD1 for D (6 bases). The CDR3 has 15 amino acids. Germline loops: CDR1 SGHNT, CDR2 YYREEE (reference sequence). With 0 bases removed from V and 8 bases from J, the gap between germline ends came to 17 bases. The CDR3 protein is CASSLVQGSLFGYTF. The CDR3 region has the DNA TGTGCCAGCAGCTTGGTTCAGGGGAGCCTTTTCGGCTACACCTTC.

As DNA, the CDR3 is TGTGCCAGCAGTTTGGGATTCACCTACGAGCAGTACTTC. This gives the protein CASSLGFTYEQYF. V is TRBV27 and J is TRBJ2-7, with D hard to call. This CDR3 is built from 13 residues. V dropped 3 bases and J dropped 2 bases, with 8 bases sitting between them. Germline CDR1 and CDR2: MNHEY and SMNVEV (reference sequence).

This chain connects TRBV27 to TRBJ2-7; tentative D call: TRBD2 (6 bases). CDR1 and CDR2 (germline): MNHEY, SMNVEV (reference sequence). Trimming took 6 bases from V and 3 from J, leaving 15 bases between them. The CDR3 loop spans 14 amino acids. CDR3 region: CASSPWDSGYEQYF. The CDR3 region has the DNA TGTGCCAGCAGCCCATGGGACTCGGGCTACGAGCAGTACTTC.

The chain recombines TRBV27 with TRBJ2-5, with D unresolved. This CDR3 contains 15 residues. Germline CDR1 MNHEY, CDR2 SMNVEV (reference sequence). Trimming stripped 2 bases from V and 5 bases from J, with 15 bases between. For the CDR3, the DNA is TGTGCCAGCAGTTTAGATTCCCTCCTCGGGGAGACCCAGTACTTC. This codes for CASSLDSLLGETQYF.

This rearrangement joins TRBV15 to TRBJ2-3; 7 bases are shared with TRBD2. CDR1 is LNHNV and CDR2 is YYDKDF in the germline V gene (reference sequence). This CDR3 has 14 residues. V dropped 4 bases and J dropped 7; count of bases not matched to a gene: 8. CDR3 bases: TGTGCCACCAGCATGAGCGGGGAAGGAAATACGCAGTATTTT. This sequence encodes CATSMSGEGNTQYF.

With regard to this clone: Other DNA sequences in the sample encode the same CDR3. The V and J genes are TRBV28 and TRBJ1-5; D unresolved. Per germline, CDR1 MDHEN and CDR2 SYDVKM. The CDR3 extends over 11 amino acids. Trimming took 5 bases from V and 3 from J, leaving 2 bases between them. CDR3 nucleotides: TGTGCCAGCAGTCCCAATCAGCCCCAGCATTTT. Translating gives CASSPNQPQHF.

The chain employs TRBV4-1 and TRBJ2-7; perhaps TRBD2 as D (6 bases). CDR3 size: 17 residues. Trimming pared 1 base from V and 0 bases from J, leaving 16 bases between. The germline V gene encodes CDR1 MGHRA and CDR2 YSYEKL. CDR3 sequence (DNA): TGCGCCAGCAGCCAAGGGCGGGACTGGCTAAGCTCCTACGAGCAGTACTTC. Residues: CASSQGRDWLSSYEQYF.

The chain links TRBV9 to TRBJ1-2; 8 bases align to TRBD1. Germline lookup yields CDR1 SGDLS and CDR2 YYNGEE. This CDR3 is built from 17 residues. V shed 4 bases and J 6 bases; nucleotides not matched to a gene: 17. CDR3 sequence reads: CASSRTGGSSPEDGYTF. CDR3 in DNA: TGTGCCAGCAGCCGTACAGGGGGTTCCTCCCCCGAGGATGGCTACACCTTC. Complete variable domain (other parts from reference TRBV9 and TRBJ1-2): DSGVTQTPKHLITATGQRVTLRCSPRSGDLSVYWYQQSLDQGLQFLIQYYNGEERAKGNILERFSAQQFPDLHSELNLSSLELGDSALYFCASSRTGGSSPEDGYTFGSGTRLTVV.

This clone has a single count. V is TRBV2 and J is TRBJ2-5; 10 bases line up with TRBD2. The CDR3 has 15 residues. The junction had 2 bases not matched to a gene; V was cut back by 2 bases and J by 2 bases. Germline values: CDR1 SNHLY, CDR2 FYNNEI. CDR3 bases: TGTGCCAGCAGTGAACTAGCGGGAGTGCAAGAGACCCAGTACTTC. It is translated as CASSELAGVQETQYF.